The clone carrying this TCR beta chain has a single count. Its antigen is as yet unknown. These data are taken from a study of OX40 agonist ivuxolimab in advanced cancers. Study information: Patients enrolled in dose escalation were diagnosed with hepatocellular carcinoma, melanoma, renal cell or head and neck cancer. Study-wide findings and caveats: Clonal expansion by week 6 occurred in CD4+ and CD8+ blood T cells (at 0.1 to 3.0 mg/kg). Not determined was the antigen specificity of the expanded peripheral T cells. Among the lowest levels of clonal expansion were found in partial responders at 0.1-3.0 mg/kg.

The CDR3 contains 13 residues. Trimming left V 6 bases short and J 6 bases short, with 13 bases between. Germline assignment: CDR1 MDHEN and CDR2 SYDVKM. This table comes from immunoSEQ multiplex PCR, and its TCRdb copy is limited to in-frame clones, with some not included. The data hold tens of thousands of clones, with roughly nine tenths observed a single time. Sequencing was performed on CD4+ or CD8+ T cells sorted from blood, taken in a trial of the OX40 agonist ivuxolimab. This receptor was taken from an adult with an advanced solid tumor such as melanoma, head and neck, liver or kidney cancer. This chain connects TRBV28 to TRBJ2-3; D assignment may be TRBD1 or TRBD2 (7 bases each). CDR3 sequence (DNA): TGTGCCAGCAGCCACAGGGGAGGGGATACGCAGTATTTT. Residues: CASSHRGGDTQYF. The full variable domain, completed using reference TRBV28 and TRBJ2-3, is DVKVTQSSRYLVKRTGEKVFLECVQDMDHENMFWYRQDPGLGLRLIYFSYDVKMKEKGDIPEGYSVSREKKERFSLILESASTNQTSMYLCASSHRGGDTQYFGPGTRLTVL.